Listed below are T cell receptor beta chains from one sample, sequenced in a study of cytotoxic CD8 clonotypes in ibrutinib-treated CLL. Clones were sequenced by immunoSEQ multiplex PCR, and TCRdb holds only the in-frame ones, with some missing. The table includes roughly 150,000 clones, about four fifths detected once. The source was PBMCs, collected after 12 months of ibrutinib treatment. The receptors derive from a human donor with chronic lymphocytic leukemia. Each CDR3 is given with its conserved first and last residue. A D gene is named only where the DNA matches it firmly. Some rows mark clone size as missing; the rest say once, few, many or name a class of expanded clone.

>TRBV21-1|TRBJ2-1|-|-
CARGRDRSSYNEQFF
TGTGCCAGGGGTAGGGACAGGAGCTCCTACAATGAGCAGTTCTTC
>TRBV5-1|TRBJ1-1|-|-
CASSPGTFQNTEAFF
TGCGCCAGCAGCCCCGGGACGTTCCAGAACACTGAAGCTTTCTTT
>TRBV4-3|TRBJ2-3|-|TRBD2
CASSLSGGDTQYF
TGCGCCAGCAGCCTTAGCGGGGGGGATACGCAGTATTTT
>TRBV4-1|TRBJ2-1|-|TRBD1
CASSQGVGQKQNEQFF
TGCGCCAGCAGCCAAGGAGTGGGACAGAAGCAGAATGAGCAGTTCTTC
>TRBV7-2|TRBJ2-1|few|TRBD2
CASKTSGGNHEQFF
TGTGCCAGCAAGACTAGCGGGGGTAATCATGAGCAGTTCTTC
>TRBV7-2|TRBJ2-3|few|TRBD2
CASSLSQRRLAGEADTQYF
TGTGCCAGCAGCTTATCACAACGGAGACTAGCGGGTGAAGCAGATACGCAGTATTTT
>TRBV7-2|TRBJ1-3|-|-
CASSPYGSGNTIYF
TGTGCCAGCAGCCCGTACGGCTCTGGAAACACCATATATTTT
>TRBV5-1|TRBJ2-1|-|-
CASSVTTGSLNNEQFF
TGCGCCAGCAGCGTCACAACCGGGAGCCTAAACAATGAGCAGTTCTTC
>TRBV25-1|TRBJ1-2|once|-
CASSEYSPPGGRYGYTF
TGTGCCAGCAGTGAATATAGCCCTCCGGGAGGGAGGTATGGCTACACCTTC
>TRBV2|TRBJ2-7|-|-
CASNGDHYEQYF
TGTGCCAGCAACGGGGATCACTACGAGCAGTACTTC
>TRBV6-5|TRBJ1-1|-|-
CASSPQANTEAFF
TGTGCCAGCAGCCCACAAGCGAACACTGAAGCTTTCTTT
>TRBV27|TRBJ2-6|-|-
CASSLSGSRAAMGAGANVLTF
TGTGCCAGCAGTTTATCGGGAAGCAGAGCGGCCATGGGGGCTGGGGCCAACGTCCTGACTTTC
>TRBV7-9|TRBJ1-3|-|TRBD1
CASSPGQGARAGNTIYF
TGTGCCAGCAGCCCCGGACAGGGGGCTAGAGCTGGAAACACCATATATTTT
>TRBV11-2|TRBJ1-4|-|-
CASSKATGLPNEKLFF
TGTGCCAGCAGCAAAGCGACAGGCCTCCCTAATGAAAAACTGTTTTTT
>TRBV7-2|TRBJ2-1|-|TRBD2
CASRAETSGYNEQFF
TGTGCCAGCCGGGCCGAGACTAGCGGCTACAATGAGCAGTTCTTC
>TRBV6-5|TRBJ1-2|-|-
CASSYSGGANYGYTF
TGTGCCAGCAGTTACTCGGGGGGAGCTAACTATGGCTACACCTTC
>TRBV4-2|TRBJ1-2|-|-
CASSQGLEFLYGYTF
TGTGCCAGCAGCCAAGGACTAGAATTTCTCTATGGCTACACCTTC
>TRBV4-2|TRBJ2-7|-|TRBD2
CASSQGGGGPTYEQYF
TGTGCCAGCAGCCAAGGGGGCGGGGGGCCCACCTACGAGCAGTACTTC
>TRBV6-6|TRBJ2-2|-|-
CASAVRDTGELFF
TGTGCCAGCGCAGTCAGGGACACCGGGGAGCTGTTTTTT
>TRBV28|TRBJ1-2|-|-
CASSFHRALDYGYTF
TGTGCCAGCAGTTTTCACAGGGCCTTAGACTATGGCTACACCTTC
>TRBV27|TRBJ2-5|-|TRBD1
CARSVEDGTAQETQYF
TGTGCCAGGTCAGTTGAGGACGGGACAGCACAAGAGACCCAGTACTTC
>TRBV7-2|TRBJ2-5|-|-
CASSLAGGVETQYF
TGTGCCAGCAGCTTAGCGGGGGGAGTGGAGACCCAGTACTTC
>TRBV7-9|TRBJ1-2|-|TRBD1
CASSLTTGTNYGYTF
TGTGCCAGCAGCCTAACGACAGGGACTAACTATGGCTACACCTTC
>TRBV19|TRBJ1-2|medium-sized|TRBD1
CASKRTGDNYGYTF
TGTGCCAGTAAGCGGACAGGAGATAACTATGGCTACACCTTC
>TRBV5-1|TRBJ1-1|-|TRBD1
CASSRSGTGVTEAFF
TGCGCCAGCAGCCGATCCGGGACAGGGGTTACTGAAGCTTTCTTT
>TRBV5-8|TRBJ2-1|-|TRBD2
CASSWIPGTSSGNEQFF
TGTGCCAGCAGCTGGATCCCCGGGACTAGCTCCGGGAATGAGCAGTTCTTC
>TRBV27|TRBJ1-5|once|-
CASSPRVQKVYSNQPQHF
TGTGCCAGCAGTCCCCGGGTCCAAAAGGTGTATAGCAATCAGCCCCAGCATTTT
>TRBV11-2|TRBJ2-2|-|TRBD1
CASSPSFRDRRGATGELFF
TGTGCCAGCAGCCCCTCTTTTAGGGACAGGAGAGGGGCCACCGGGGAGCTGTTTTTT
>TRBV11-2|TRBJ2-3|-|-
CASSFGGGGDTQYF
TGTGCCAGCAGCTTTGGGGGCGGAGGAGATACGCAGTATTTT
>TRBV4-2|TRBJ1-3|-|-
CASSQDSTPGNTIYF
TGTGCCAGCAGCCAAGATTCGACCCCTGGAAACACCATATATTTT
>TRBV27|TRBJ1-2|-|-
CASSLKLNYGYTF
TGTGCCAGCAGTTTGAAGTTAAACTATGGCTACACCTTC
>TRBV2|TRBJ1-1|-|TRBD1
CASSGEGALNTEAFF
TGTGCCAGCAGTGGAGAGGGGGCTTTGAACACTGAAGCTTTCTTT
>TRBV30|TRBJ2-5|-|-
CAWSAGRSRETQYF
TGTGCCTGGAGTGCCGGCAGGTCGAGGGAGACCCAGTACTTC
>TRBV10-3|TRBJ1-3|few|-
CAIRDSSGNTIYF
TGTGCCATCAGGGACAGCTCTGGAAACACCATATATTTT
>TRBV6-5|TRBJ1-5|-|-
CASSYSNRLPQHF
TGTGCCAGCAGTTACTCGAACCGTTTGCCCCAGCATTTT
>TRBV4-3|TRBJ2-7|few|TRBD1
CASSQNVKGGASAEQYF
TGCGCCAGCAGCCAAAATGTAAAAGGGGGCGCATCGGCCGAGCAGTACTTC
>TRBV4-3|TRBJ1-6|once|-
CASSRLRNENSPLHF
TGCGCCAGCAGCCGGCTTAGGAATGAGAATTCACCCCTCCACTTT